This T cell receptor (beta chain) was sequenced for a study of T cells in tuberculosis. Germline values: CDR1 SGHAT, CDR2 FQNNGV. The CDR3 is 15 amino acids. V gave up 5 bases and J gave up 5 bases, with 19 bases separating them. Generated by immunoSEQ multiplex PCR, the TCRdb table keeps only in-frame clones and is missing some. The table shows about 25,000 clones, with 85% to 95% occurring only once. General study findings and limits: Shorter CDR3-alpha in active tuberculosis partly drove smaller distances.

With regard to this clone: The antigen is not known.

The sequenced material came from PBMCs. The TCR originated in a donor aged 5-35 years with latent tuberculosis or without tuberculosis infection. Some clones in this sample may be carry-over from other donors' samples. This chain joins TRBV11-2 and TRBJ2-7, with a possible D match to TRBD1 (6 bases). CDR3 region: CASSLTGTRSHEQYF. DNA of the CDR3: TGTGCCAGCAGCCTAACCGGGACAAGATCTCACGAGCAGTACTTC.